Below are 3 T cell receptor beta chains sequenced from a single sample in a study of patients and donors after allogeneic stem cell transplantation. TCRdb itself ran the RT-PCR reads through MiXCR, one entry per CDR3 protein. The repertoire holds roughly 940,000 distinct CDR3 sequences, with roughly 18% as singletons. Sequenced input: blood, either unsorted or a sorted T cell fraction (not recorded which). These receptors were collected from a human donor who was either an allogeneic HSCT recipient or a stem cell or donor lymphocyte infusion donor (not recorded which). It is not recorded whose cells these are; they may come from a transplant donor.

This clonotype has ten or more counts. The chain links TRBV15 to TRBJ2-5; no clear D. CDR3 length: 14 amino acids. Germline lookup yields CDR1 LNHNV and CDR2 YYDKDF (reference sequence). Trimming removed 0 bases at V and 1 base at J, with 6 bases between. The CDR3 nucleotides are TGTGCCACCAGCAGAGACAGGACCCAAGAGACCCAGTACTTC. It codes for CATSRDRTQETQYF.

CDR3 coding DNA: TGTGCCAGCTCCCCCAAAGGATCCGAGCGGGGTCAGCCCCAGCATTTT. It yields the protein CASSPKGSERGQPQHF. The V and J genes are TRBV18 and TRBJ1-5, with D unclear. CDR1 is KGHSH and CDR2 is LQKENI in the germline V gene. V lost 6 bases to trimming and J lost 6 bases, with 21 bases between them. The CDR3 is 16 residues long.

The chain carries TRBV12-3 or TRBV12-4 and TRBJ1-6; weak D call: TRBD1 (6 bases). This CDR3 is built from 15 residues. The ends were cut back, 6 bases at V and 9 bases at J, with 18 bases in the middle. In DNA, the CDR3 is TGTGCCAGCAGCAGGACAGTGGGGGTTATTTCACCCCTCCACTTT. Translated: CASSRTVGVISPLHF.